Only a few counts were recorded for the clone carrying this T cell receptor (beta chain). Living in 24 US areas, the participants were between about 18 and 95 years of age. The data derive from a study of blood T cell repertoires in COVID-19. At the level of the study: The study drew acute and convalescent COVID-19 samples from the United States, Italy and Spain.

Study processing details: Amplification of reference gene primers was used by the study to estimate nucleated cell counts. Profiled with immunoSEQ multiplex PCR; TCRdb holds only in-frame clones, not every one. D and trimming come from the DNA, and the V and J calls and clone size come from that table. The data hold 400,000 or so clones, with approximately 91% observed a single time. This CDR3 is built from 15 residues. V was clipped by 6 bases and J by 5 bases; unmatched bases: 15. CDR1 and CDR2 (germline): SQVTM, ANQGSEA. The clonotype originates from a woman aged 40 to 49 with acute COVID-19. The sequencing sample was made of PBMCs or T cells enriched from blood (not recorded which). This chain joins TRBV29-1 and TRBJ1-2; TRBD1 agrees at 7 bases. The CDR3 DNA sequence: TGCAGCGTATTAGCCAGGGGCGAGGGGGCTTATGGCTACACCTTC. Translated, it gives CSVLARGEGAYGYTF.